This entry features one TCR beta chain sequence. Its cognate antigen is unknown. TCR alpha and beta CDR3 regions were amplified from RNA using iRepertoire nested multiplex PCR. Input was roughly 95-400 ng of tissue mRNA or PBMC total RNA. TCRdb analysed the multiplex PCR reads with MiXCR anew, one entry per CDR3 protein. This sample yields approximately 120,000 distinct CDR3 sequences, of which roughly 24% are seen a single time; around 15% belongs to the top ten. With V trimmed by 3 bases and J by 11 bases, 16 bases remained unmatched. This CDR3 is 17 amino acids long. This entry is derived from a study of glioma-infiltrating T cells. Study conclusions and caveats: Non-neoplastic patients had below-expected tissue-blood divergence, while all gliomas exceeded expectation.

This receptor was identified in a human donor with low-grade glioma or glioblastoma, undergoing nonglioma brain surgery, or in good health (not recorded which). Specimen: glioma tissue, nonneoplastic brain tissue, or PBMCs (not recorded which). The chain combines TRBV12-3 or TRBV12-4 with TRBJ2-1; 10 bases match TRBD2. DNA of the CDR3: TGTGCCAGCAGTTTTTTGGGGTTTACTAGCGGGATAAATAAGCAGTTCTTC. Translation gives CASSFLGFTSGINKQFF.